What follows are 6 T cell receptor beta chains derived from one specimen sequenced in a study of blood T cells in healthy people across ages. Combining a sample-barcoded 5' primer with a J-beta primer mix, a second PCR ran for about 7 to 11 cycles. MiXCR, run by TCRdb on the 5' RACE reads, gives a single entry per CDR3 protein. Seen here are approximately 900,000 distinct CDR3 sequences, 40% to 60% observed once, and the top ten hold roughly 13%. The sequenced sample was blood. The source is a man aged 25 to 40 in good health.

This clonotype was seen more than once but under ten times. The chain joins TRBV18 to TRBJ2-4; tentatively, D is TRBD1 (6 bases). This CDR3 contains 14 residues. V dropped 3 bases and J dropped 9 bases, with 15 bases sitting between them. From germline, CDR1 is KGHSH and CDR2 LQKENI. DNA for the CDR3: TGTGCCAGCTCACCGGAACAGGGTTGGGGCATTCAGTACTTC. This sequence encodes CASSPEQGWGIQYF.

The table lists this clonotype with a few counts. V is TRBV29-1 and J is TRBJ2-2; D not certain. Trimming took off 4 bases at V and 0 bases at J, with 6 bases between the two ends. The germline V gene encodes CDR1 SQVTM and CDR2 ANQGSEA. This CDR3 is built from 13 residues. The CDR3 region has the DNA TGCAGCGTTGCCAGTCCGAACACCGGGGAGCTGTTTTTT. Its protein product is CSVASPNTGELFF.

This clonotype was detected a few times. The gene calls are TRBV9 and TRBJ2-5; weak D call: TRBD2 (6 bases). Trimming took 0 bases from V and 5 from J, leaving 23 bases between them. Germline-derived CDR1 and CDR2 are SGDLS and YYNGEE. This CDR3 contains 18 residues. The CDR3: CASSVGASRLGRHETQYF. Written as DNA, the CDR3 is TGTGCCAGCAGCGTAGGAGCCAGCCGACTAGGGCGCCACGAGACCCAGTACTTC. The whole variable domain, filled in from reference TRBV9 and TRBJ2-5, reads DSGVTQTPKHLITATGQRVTLRCSPRSGDLSVYWYQQSLDQGLQFLIQYYNGEERAKGNILERFSAQQFPDLHSELNLSSLELGDSALYFCASSVGASRLGRHETQYFGPGTRLLVL.

The chain carries TRBV5-6 and TRBJ2-2, with D unresolved. V was cut by 4 bases and J by 1 base, with 11 bases left in between. Germline V gene data show CDR1 as SGHDT and CDR2 as YYEEEE. The CDR3 is made up of 15 amino acids. The CDR3 spells CASSPRSRNTGELFF. The CDR3 DNA sequence: TGTGCCAGCAGCCCCAGGTCCCGGAACACCGGGGAGCTGTTTTTT.

This chain joins TRBV25-1 and TRBJ2-3, with D tentatively TRBD1 or TRBD2 (6 bases each). V was trimmed by 0 bases and J by 4 bases, leaving 8 bases between them. Germline V gene data show CDR1 as MGHDK and CDR2 as SYGVNS. The CDR3 extends over 14 amino acids. The CDR3 DNA reads as TGTGCCAGCAGTGAATACCGGGGGCCAGATACGCAGTATTTT. It specifies CASSEYRGPDTQYF.

This chain uses TRBV20-1 with TRBJ1-6, with 9 nucleotides matching TRBD1. CDR3 length equals 13 residues. After removal of 5 bases from V and 9 bases from J, the junction contained 5 bases not matched to a gene. Germline CDR1 and CDR2: DFQATT and SNEGSKA (reference sequence). CDR3 DNA: TGCAGTGCTGGGGACAGGGTCGGTTCACCCCTCCACTTT. It translates to CSAGDRVGSPLHF.